Listed below are T cell receptor beta chains from one sample, sequenced in a study of T cell responses to AZD1222 COVID-19 vaccine. This table comes from immunoSEQ multiplex PCR, and its TCRdb copy is limited to in-frame clones, with some not included. The top ten clones hold about 1.2% of a sample with more than 100,000 clones, roughly 87% of them seen once. The sequences come from peripheral blood, collected on day 0 of AZD1222 vaccination. The receptors were gathered from an adult in good health. Each CDR3 is given with its conserved first and last residue. D genes are given only for firm matches. The size field is filled for only some rows; it gives once, few, many or a size class.

V: TRBV19; length: 14; size: .; J: TRBJ1-2; D: .; CDR3: CASKGRNQIYGYTF; DNA: TGTGCCAGTAAGGGGAGGAACCAGATCTATGGCTACACCTTC
V: TRBV6-2/TRBV6-3; length: 14; size: .; J: TRBJ1-6; D: TRBD1; CDR3: CASSYWTGGSPLHF; DNA: TGTGCCAGCAGTTATTGGACAGGGGGATCACCCCTCCACTTT
V: TRBV7-9; length: 15; size: .; J: TRBJ1-2; D: .; CDR3: CASSLAPDSPYGYTF; DNA: TGTGCCAGCAGCTTAGCCCCGGACAGCCCGTATGGCTACACCTTC
V: TRBV9; length: 14; size: .; J: TRBJ2-1; D: .; CDR3: CASSVDWIYNEQFF; DNA: TGTGCCAGCAGCGTCGACTGGATCTACAATGAGCAGTTCTTC
V: TRBV7-9; length: 17; size: .; J: TRBJ2-7; D: .; CDR3: CASSGTGSYGPGGEQYF; DNA: TGTGCCAGCAGCGGTACCGGAAGCTACGGACCCGGCGGCGAGCAGTACTTC
V: TRBV18; length: 18; size: .; J: TRBJ2-1; D: .; CDR3: CASQTLSRPGSAYNEQFF; DNA: TGTGCCAGCCAGACCCTCTCTCGGCCGGGGTCGGCCTACAATGAGCAGTTCTTC
V: TRBV10-3; length: 15; size: .; J: TRBJ1-3; D: TRBD1; CDR3: CAIRATGGSGNTIYF; DNA: TGTGCCATCAGAGCTACAGGGGGCTCTGGAAACACCATATATTTT
V: TRBV12-3/TRBV12-4; length: 13; size: .; J: TRBJ1-2; D: .; CDR3: CASSFGTANGYTF; DNA: TGTGCCAGCAGTTTTGGAACAGCCAATGGCTACACCTTC
V: TRBV10-3; length: 14; size: .; J: TRBJ2-1; D: TRBD1; CDR3: CAIRTGQSYNEQFF; DNA: TGTGCCATCAGGACGGGACAGTCCTACAATGAGCAGTTCTTC
V: TRBV11-3; length: 12; size: .; J: TRBJ2-7; D: TRBD1; CDR3: CASSSGGVEQYF; DNA: TGTGCCAGCAGTTCAGGGGGCGTGGAGCAGTACTTC
V: TRBV6-5; length: 16; size: .; J: TRBJ1-3; D: TRBD1; CDR3: CASSSTTGRGGNTIYF; DNA: TGTGCCAGCAGTTCCACGACAGGGAGGGGCGGAAACACCATATATTTT
V: TRBV4-2; length: 14; size: .; J: TRBJ2-1; D: .; CDR3: CASSPSAGGLEQFF; DNA: TGTGCCAGCAGCCCGTCGGCCGGGGGCCTTGAGCAGTTCTTC
V: TRBV7-9; length: 13; size: .; J: TRBJ2-1; D: .; CDR3: CASSLGQGNEQFF; DNA: TGTGCCAGCAGCTTAGGGCAGGGGAATGAGCAGTTCTTC
V: TRBV19; length: 16; size: once; J: TRBJ1-2; D: TRBD1; CDR3: CASSGLDRGPYDGYTF; DNA: TGTGCCAGTAGTGGGCTAGACAGGGGGCCATATGATGGCTACACCTTC
V: TRBV4-1; length: 15; size: .; J: TRBJ2-7; D: .; CDR3: CASSQEARGAYEQYF; DNA: TGCGCCAGCAGCCAAGAGGCCAGGGGGGCCTACGAGCAGTACTTC
V: TRBV12-3/TRBV12-4; length: 13; size: .; J: TRBJ2-3; D: .; CDR3: CAIGRGRTDTQYF; DNA: TGTGCCATCGGCAGGGGACGCACAGATACGCAGTATTTT
V: TRBV9; length: 16; size: .; J: TRBJ2-1; D: TRBD2; CDR3: CASSPSQRGLYNEQFF; DNA: TGTGCCAGCAGCCCCTCCCAGCGGGGACTCTACAATGAGCAGTTCTTC
V: TRBV5-1; length: 16; size: few; J: TRBJ1-1; D: .; CDR3: CASSLENQGMNTEAFF; DNA: TGCGCCAGCAGCTTGGAGAATCAGGGGATGAACACTGAAGCTTTCTTT
V: TRBV5-1; length: 15; size: .; J: TRBJ2-1; D: .; CDR3: CASSSRGTAYNEQFF; DNA: TGCGCCAGCAGCTCCCGGGGGACCGCCTACAATGAGCAGTTCTTC
V: TRBV7-9; length: 15; size: .; J: TRBJ1-1; D: .; CDR3: CASSPRTAMNTEAFF; DNA: TGTGCCAGCAGCCCTCGGACAGCGATGAACACTGAAGCTTTCTTT
V: TRBV5-1; length: 16; size: .; J: TRBJ2-3; D: TRBD1; CDR3: CASSLDGQVYTDTQYF; DNA: TGCGCCAGCAGCTTGGACGGACAGGTCTACACAGATACGCAGTATTTT
V: TRBV11-3; length: 15; size: .; J: TRBJ2-3; D: TRBD2; CDR3: CASSSQRGGTDTQYF; DNA: TGTGCCAGCAGCTCTCAGCGGGGGGGCACAGATACGCAGTATTTT
V: TRBV9; length: 14; size: few; J: TRBJ1-3; D: .; CDR3: CASTGAPSGNTIYF; DNA: TGTGCCAGTACAGGCGCCCCTTCCGGAAACACCATATATTTT
V: TRBV5-1; length: 16; size: .; J: TRBJ2-7; D: .; CDR3: CASSLGFESSSYEQYF; DNA: TGCGCCAGCAGCTTGGGTTTCGAATCTTCCTCCTACGAGCAGTACTTC
V: TRBV7-9; length: 18; size: .; J: TRBJ1-2; D: TRBD1; CDR3: CASSRFPGQGAHSYGYTF; DNA: TGTGCCAGCAGCAGATTCCCGGGACAGGGGGCGCACAGCTATGGCTACACCTTC
V: TRBV7-9; length: 15; size: .; J: TRBJ1-5; D: .; CDR3: CASSGQTYSNQPQHF; DNA: TGTGCCAGCAGCGGACAGACTTATAGCAATCAGCCCCAGCATTTT
V: TRBV7-9; length: 11; size: few; J: TRBJ2-5; D: .; CDR3: CASSLAETQYF; DNA: TGTGCCAGCAGCTTAGCGGAGACCCAGTACTTC
V: TRBV7-2; length: 12; size: .; J: TRBJ2-7; D: .; CDR3: CASSLSSYEQYF; DNA: TGTGCCAGCAGCTTGAGCTCCTACGAGCAGTACTTC
V: TRBV5-1; length: 17; size: .; J: TRBJ2-1; D: TRBD2; CDR3: CASSLGGSGVNYNEQFF; DNA: TGCGCCAGCAGCTTGGGTGGTAGCGGGGTAAACTACAATGAGCAGTTCTTC
V: TRBV27; length: 12; size: once; J: TRBJ1-1; D: .; CDR3: CATSSGETQVFF; DNA: TGTGCCACTTCATCGGGGGAGACCCAAGTTTTCTTT
V: TRBV19; length: 13; size: once; J: TRBJ1-2; D: .; CDR3: CASSIGDFYGYTF; DNA: TGTGCCAGTAGTATTGGGGATTTCTATGGCTACACCTTC
V: TRBV7-6; length: 16; size: .; J: TRBJ1-6; D: TRBD1; CDR3: CASSLADRGEKSPLHF; DNA: TGTGCCAGCAGCTTAGCCGACAGGGGAGAGAAATCACCCCTCCACTTT
V: TRBV18; length: 14; size: few; J: TRBJ1-3; D: .; CDR3: CASSPSEGIYTIYF; DNA: TGTGCCAGCTCACCATCGGAAGGGATATACACCATATATTTT
V: TRBV7-6; length: 16; size: .; J: TRBJ2-1; D: TRBD2; CDR3: CASSLAASGLRNEQFF; DNA: TGTGCCAGCAGCTTAGCGGCTAGCGGGCTGAGGAATGAGCAGTTCTTC
V: TRBV10-3; length: 15; size: .; J: TRBJ1-2; D: .; CDR3: CAIPSQGHANYGYTF; DNA: TGTGCCATTCCTTCCCAGGGGCACGCGAACTATGGCTACACCTTC
V: TRBV7-2; length: 17; size: .; J: TRBJ2-3; D: TRBD2; CDR3: CASSTGTSGGAGDTQYF; DNA: TGTGCCAGCAGCACCGGGACTAGCGGGGGGGCGGGAGATACGCAGTATTTT
V: TRBV4-2; length: 16; size: once; J: TRBJ2-7; D: TRBD1; CDR3: CASSQVTGTEAYEQYF; DNA: TGTGCCAGCAGCCAAGTGACTGGGACAGAGGCTTACGAGCAGTACTTC
V: TRBV19; length: 13; size: .; J: TRBJ1-3; D: .; CDR3: CASKANSGNTIYF; DNA: TGTGCCAGTAAGGCAAACTCTGGAAACACCATATATTTT
V: TRBV6-5; length: 13; size: .; J: TRBJ2-2; D: .; CDR3: CASSFQNTGELFF; DNA: TGTGCCAGCAGTTTCCAGAACACCGGGGAGCTGTTTTTT
V: TRBV3-1/TRBV3-2; length: 15; size: once; J: TRBJ2-7; D: .; CDR3: CASSQDAGTPYEQYF; DNA: TGTGCCAGCAGCCAAGATGCGGGGACCCCCTACGAGCAGTACTTC
V: TRBV29-1; length: 19; size: .; J: TRBJ2-1; D: TRBD2; CDR3: CSVEDTGGLFSLDTNEQFF; DNA: TGCAGCGTTGAGGATACGGGGGGGCTTTTTTCTCTGGATACGAATGAGCAGTTCTTC
V: TRBV6-1; length: 15; size: .; J: TRBJ1-4; D: .; CDR3: CASSELGQGNEKLFF; DNA: TGTGCCAGCAGTGAACTTGGGCAGGGAAATGAAAAACTGTTTTTT
V: TRBV18; length: 14; size: .; J: TRBJ1-3; D: .; CDR3: CASSPRGLVNTIYF; DNA: TGTGCCAGCTCACCACGAGGGCTCGTGAACACCATATATTTT
V: TRBV6-1; length: 17; size: .; J: TRBJ2-5; D: TRBD2; CDR3: CASSESQTSGGAGTQYF; DNA: TGTGCCAGCAGTGAATCCCAGACTAGCGGGGGGGCAGGGACCCAGTACTTC
V: TRBV2; length: 15; size: .; J: TRBJ2-2; D: .; CDR3: CASSPMGTNTGELFF; DNA: TGTGCCAGCAGCCCGATGGGCACCAACACCGGGGAGCTGTTTTTT
V: TRBV7-2; length: 14; size: few; J: TRBJ1-3; D: .; CDR3: CASSKGAGGNTIYF; DNA: TGTGCCAGCAGTAAAGGGGCGGGTGGAAACACCATATATTTT